This is a list of T cell receptor beta chains from one sample in a study of shared clonotypes between healthy human individuals. Using immunoSEQ multiplex PCR, the repertoire was profiled, and TCRdb retains in-frame clones only, with some absent. Of about 2.1 million clones listed, approximately 92% are singletons. The sequencing sample was made of naive CD8+ T cells from PBMCs. The receptor set was obtained from a man between 18 and 29 years old in good health. Some clones in this sample may be carry-over from other donors' samples. CDR3s leave out the opening cysteine and the closing phenylalanine or tryptophan. The size entry is marked missing in some rows and otherwise reads once, few, many or a size class.

ASSYSGYGTLYGYT	TRBJ1-2	TRBV6-5	once
ASSLLGANEQF	TRBJ2-1	TRBV27	-
ASSTRNEQF	TRBJ2-1	TRBV6-6	-
ASSDRWTPRGYT	TRBJ1-2	TRBV25-1	-
ASSEVGQGRGKQY	TRBJ2-7	TRBV6-1	-
ASRLRANEQF	TRBJ2-1	TRBV2	-
ASSSTSGPGNTIY	TRBJ1-3	TRBV6-5	-
ASSPKNRTPGYT	TRBJ1-2	TRBV6-5	-
ASSPLMNTEAF	TRBJ1-1	TRBV27	-
ASSRGTENQPQH	TRBJ1-5	TRBV4-1	-
ASSPGLAEYNEQF	TRBJ2-1	TRBV9	few
ASSPPRDPTYNEQF	TRBJ2-1	TRBV4-1	-
ASSQGGGLGLNTEAF	TRBJ1-1	TRBV4-2	-
ASNWEPRNEQY	TRBJ2-7	TRBV2	-
ASSQGQPWGTYYEQY	TRBJ2-7	TRBV5-6	-